A selection of T cell receptor beta chains follows, all from one sample in a study of cytomegalovirus exposure and HLA in healthy donors. Produced via immunoSEQ multiplex PCR; TCRdb's table is partial and in-frame only. The sample lists some 140,000 clones; 79% were seen once. Source material: PBMCs. These TCRs come from a man in his thirties or forties in good health and CMV-seropositive. The CDR3 runs from the conserved cysteine through the conserved F or W. The order of the fields is D gene, clone size, V gene, J gene, CDR3 protein, CDR3 DNA. D genes are given only for firm matches. Only part of the rows carry a size: once, few, many, or a class if the clone is expanded.

TRBD1	-	TRBV15	TRBJ2-7	CATSSLGQGLPYEQYF	TGTGCCACCAGCAGTCTTGGACAGGGGCTACCCTACGAGCAGTACTTC
-	-	TRBV9	TRBJ2-3	CASSPNFSPSTDTQYF	TGTGCCAGCAGCCCCAACTTTAGCCCTAGCACAGATACGCAGTATTTT
TRBD2	-	TRBV19	TRBJ2-1	CASGLAGGYNEQFF	TGTGCCTCGGGATTGGCGGGGGGGTACAATGAGCAGTTCTTC
-	-	TRBV6-6	TRBJ2-3	CASSPYAGIPGDTQYF	TGTGCCAGCAGTCCTTACGCGGGTATTCCGGGAGATACGCAGTATTTT
TRBD1	few	TRBV28	TRBJ2-2	CASSPPGQGPAGELFF	TGTGCCAGCAGCCCACCGGGACAGGGTCCCGCCGGGGAGCTGTTTTTT
-	few	TRBV7-6	TRBJ2-5	CASAGLLGTQYF	TGTGCCTCCGCGGGACTTTTGGGGACCCAGTACTTC
TRBD2	-	TRBV7-2	TRBJ2-1	CASSRRLSGGGHNEQFF	TGTGCCAGCAGCCGTCGCCTAAGCGGGGGTGGTCACAATGAGCAGTTCTTC
-	-	TRBV6-5	TRBJ2-3	CASRGRGQPDTQYF	TGTGCCAGCAGGGGAAGGGGTCAACCAGATACGCAGTATTTT
-	-	TRBV18	TRBJ1-4	CASSPRRGEKLFF	TGTGCCAGCTCACCAAGGCGGGGTGAAAAACTGTTTTTT
TRBD1	-	TRBV6-5	TRBJ1-2	CASSYRDRLYGYTF	TGTGCCAGCAGTTACCGGGACAGGCTCTATGGCTACACCTTC
TRBD1	once	TRBV2	TRBJ2-5	CASSGQGAGETQYF	TGTGCCAGCAGTGGACAGGGGGCTGGAGAGACCCAGTACTTC
-	-	TRBV27	TRBJ2-5	CATGEQYF	TGTGCCACAGGGGAGCAGTACTTC
-	-	TRBV7-3	TRBJ2-2	CASSLYNGELFF	TGTGCCAGCAGCTTATATAACGGGGAGCTGTTTTTT
TRBD2	-	TRBV6-5	TRBJ2-7	CASSYLGTSTSYEQYF	TGTGCCAGCAGTTACCTCGGGACTAGTACCTCCTACGAGCAGTACTTC
TRBD1	-	TRBV4-2	TRBJ1-1	CASSRGRTGAGVNTEAFF	TGTGCCAGCAGCCGGGGGAGGACAGGGGCGGGGGTGAACACTGAAGCTTTCTTT
-	-	TRBV20-1	TRBJ2-1	CSATHNNEQFF	TGCAGTGCTACCCACAACAATGAGCAGTTCTTC
TRBD1	-	TRBV7-8	TRBJ1-4	CASSLGLTGGNEKLFF	TGTGCCAGCAGCTTAGGGCTGACAGGGGGAAATGAAAAACTGTTTTTT
-	-	TRBV5-1	TRBJ2-1	CASTPRAGNEQFF	TGCGCCAGCACTCCAAGAGCGGGTAATGAGCAGTTCTTC
TRBD1	-	TRBV10-2	TRBJ1-1	CASADREVTEAFF	TGCGCCAGCGCTGACAGGGAGGTCACTGAAGCTTTCTTT
TRBD2	-	TRBV7-9	TRBJ2-5	CASSPRTSGSRETQYF	TGTGCCAGCAGCCCCCGGACTAGCGGGAGTCGAGAGACCCAGTACTTC
-	-	TRBV7-2	TRBJ1-2	CASSFSSLDSIYGYTF	TGTGCCAGCAGCTTTTCTTCCTTGGACAGTATATATGGCTACACCTTC
TRBD1	-	TRBV9	TRBJ2-1	CASSGRQGEYNEQFF	TGTGCCAGCAGCGGCAGACAGGGAGAGTACAATGAGCAGTTCTTC
-	once	TRBV9	TRBJ2-3	CASSVFRRGVSTDTQYF	TGTGCCAGCAGCGTCTTTCGGAGGGGCGTTAGCACAGATACGCAGTATTTT
-	once	TRBV7-6	TRBJ1-6	CASSSLNSPLHF	TGTGCCAGCAGCTCGTTAAATTCACCCCTCCACTTT
-	-	TRBV6-5	TRBJ1-4	CASSLTEGFNEKLFF	TGTGCCAGCAGTCTGACGGAGGGCTTTAATGAAAAACTGTTTTTT
TRBD2	-	TRBV4-1	TRBJ2-3	CASSQVGGGARDTQYF	TGCGCCAGCAGCCAAGTGGGCGGGGGGGCCAGGGATACGCAGTATTTT
-	-	TRBV4-2	TRBJ1-5	CASSLPGSNQPQHF	TGTGCCAGCAGCCTGCCAGGGAGCAATCAGCCCCAGCATTTT
TRBD1	-	TRBV19	TRBJ1-5	CASSNSGTGASQPQHF	TGTGCCAGTAGTAATTCCGGGACAGGGGCTAGCCAGCCCCAGCATTTT
-	few	TRBV12-5	TRBJ2-5	CASGPRETQYF	TGTGCTAGTGGCCCCCGAGAGACCCAGTACTTC
-	-	TRBV9	TRBJ2-2	CASSVEGLSNTGELFF	TGTGCCAGCAGCGTAGAGGGGCTTTCGAACACCGGGGAGCTGTTTTTT
-	-	TRBV5-5	TRBJ1-4	CASSLERESSYSGKLFF	TGTGCCAGCAGCTTGGAGCGGGAATCAAGTTACTCAGGAAAACTGTTTTTT
TRBD2	few	TRBV5-4	TRBJ2-1	CASSLLSGSYNEQFF	TGTGCCAGCAGCTTGCTTAGCGGGAGTTACAATGAGCAGTTCTTC
TRBD2	-	TRBV9	TRBJ2-1	CASSPSAGGIDEQFF	TGTGCCAGCAGCCCCTCCGCGGGAGGAATAGATGAGCAGTTCTTC
-	few	TRBV27	TRBJ2-3	CASSLKRGRTDTQYF	TGTGCCAGCAGTTTAAAGCGAGGGCGCACAGATACGCAGTATTTT
-	-	TRBV27	TRBJ2-2	CASSFGRWTGELFF	TGTGCCAGCAGTTTTGGGAGGTGGACCGGGGAGCTGTTTTTT
-	-	TRBV10-1	TRBJ1-1	CASSPSAGKTEAFF	TGCGCCAGCAGCCCCTCGGCAGGGAAGACTGAAGCTTTCTTT
-	-	TRBV5-1	TRBJ1-1	CASSFGQTLEAFF	TGCGCCAGCAGCTTTGGACAGACCCTTGAAGCTTTCTTT
TRBD1	-	TRBV19	TRBJ1-2	CASRGQGISGYTF	TGTGCCAGTAGGGGACAGGGGATATCTGGCTACACCTTC
-	once	TRBV6-5	TRBJ1-1	CASRQSGLVNTEAFF	TGTGCCAGCAGGCAATCGGGACTGGTGAACACTGAAGCTTTCTTT
TRBD2	-	TRBV18	TRBJ2-1	CASSPGTSGGNEQFF	TGTGCCAGCTCACCAGGGACTAGCGGGGGCAATGAGCAGTTCTTC
-	-	TRBV4-1	TRBJ1-3	CASSQVAGSGNTIYF	TGCGCCAGCAGCCAAGTGGCGGGGAGCGGAAACACCATATATTTT
TRBD1	-	TRBV5-6	TRBJ2-7	CASSPEQGAGEQYF	TGTGCCAGCAGCCCTGAACAGGGGGCGGGGGAGCAGTACTTC
TRBD1	-	TRBV28	TRBJ1-2	CATKGPDRGTDGYTF	TGTGCCACCAAGGGTCCGGACAGGGGGACGGACGGCTACACCTTC
TRBD1	-	TRBV5-1	TRBJ2-5	CASSRGTGRMGETQYF	TGCGCCAGCAGTCGTGGGACAGGGAGAATGGGGGAGACCCAGTACTTC
-	-	TRBV5-4	TRBJ1-1	CASSLVQGDTEAFF	TGTGCCAGCAGCTTGGTACAGGGTGACACTGAAGCTTTCTTT
TRBD2	-	TRBV7-9	TRBJ2-3	CASSLLGLAGSSTDTQYF	TGTGCCAGCAGCTTATTGGGGCTAGCGGGATCTTCTACAGATACGCAGTATTTT
TRBD2	-	TRBV7-9	TRBJ2-1	CASSSGTSGSQVDEQFF	TGTGCCAGCAGCTCAGGGACTAGCGGGAGCCAGGTGGATGAGCAGTTCTTC
-	few	TRBV5-4	TRBJ2-1	CASSMDSLIYYNEQFF	TGTGCCAGCAGCATGGACAGCCTGATATACTACAATGAGCAGTTCTTC